This T cell receptor (beta chain) was profiled in a study of tumor-infiltrating lymphocytes in primary liver carcinoma. The CDR3 covers 16 residues. The germline V gene has CDR1 MGHRA and CDR2 YSYEKL. As for this clonotype: Relative to the germline gene, one junction end is altered; a read error may explain this.

The input was approximately 500 ng total RNA; TCR beta cDNA was made from it with a constant-region primer. Libraries for TCR beta were built through three nested multiplex PCR rounds, which together made up a slightly modified ARM-PCR procedure. Primers for the first two PCR rounds were TRBV1-TRBV30 forward primers and a C-beta reverse primer (about 9 cycles per round). In TCRdb, the multiplex PCR reads were re-called with MiXCR into one record per CDR3 protein. The sample holds 20,000 to 25,000 distinct CDR3 sequences, roughly 79% seen once. Taking roughly 18-32 mg of unsorted bulk tissue, the authors co-extracted RNA and DNA.

The genes are TRBV4-1 and TRBJ2-5; 9 positions agree with TRBD1. The sequenced sample was liver tumor tissue from sampling region 1. Subset meaning: tumor region T1, superior pole. The receptor was derived from a woman aged 25 to 39 with primary liver carcinoma and hepatitis B virus infection. This CDR3 is CASIQCPTGGWEIQYF. The CDR3 DNA reads TGCGCCAGCATCCAATGCCCCACAGGGGGCTGGGAGATCCAGTACTTC.